Following are 9 T cell receptor beta chains from one sample sequenced in a study of T cells in Graves' hyperthyroidism and ophthalmopathy. Authors of the study amplified TCR beta CDR3 regions from RNA transcripts. In the first-round RT-PCR of the TCR CDR3, the HTBI primer set was used. TCRdb re-called the multiplex PCR reads with MiXCR, one entry per CDR3 protein. The sample yields about 690,000 distinct CDR3 sequences, 17% seen once. Sequencing used blood. These receptors all come from a man between 45 and 60 years old with Graves' hyperthyroidism.

This clonotype was detected ten times or more. The chain carries TRBV29-1 and TRBJ2-7; tentatively, D is TRBD1 (6 bases). Germline V gene lookup returns CDR1 SQVTM and CDR2 ANQGSEA. The V gene lost 4 bases and the J gene lost 6 bases, with 13 bases spanning the gap. This CDR3 has 12 amino acids. The CDR3 nucleotides read TGCAGCGTTGTCATAGGACAGAGCGAGCAGTACTTC. This gives the protein CSVVIGQSEQYF.

This clonotype was observed a handful of times. This chain uses TRBV5-1 with TRBJ2-7; D gene uncertain. With 3 bases removed from V and 1 base from J, the gap between germline ends came to 17 bases. Germline V gene lookup returns CDR1 SGHRS and CDR2 YFSETQ. The CDR3 covers 16 residues. CDR3 coding DNA: TGCGCCAGCAGCTGGACCCTAGTGGGCAGTTCCTACGAGCAGTACTTC. This gives the protein CASSWTLVGSSYEQYF. Together with reference TRBV5-1 and TRBJ2-7, the CDR3 gives the full variable domain: KAGVTQTPRYLIKTRGQQVTLSCSPISGHRSVSWYQQTPGQGLQFLFEYFSETQRNKGNFPGRFSGRQFSNSRSEMNVSTLELGDSALYLCASSWTLVGSSYEQYFGPGTRLTVT.

This clonotype was counted a few times. V usage is TRBV7-3 and J usage is TRBJ2-2, with a tentative D call TRBD1 (6 bases). This CDR3 contains 14 residues. Trimming removed 3 bases from V and 3 bases from J, with 8 bases in between. Germline assignment: CDR1 SGHTA and CDR2 FQGTGA. CDR3 DNA: TGTGCCAGCAGCTTTGGGGGCTACACCGGGGAGCTGTTTTTT. Translating it yields CASSFGGYTGELFF.

Note on this clonotype: This may arise from a read error, as a much more abundant clone is one base away. No conserved phenylalanine or tryptophan is present at the end of the CDR3, so a read error is the likely explanation. The chain recombines TRBV18 with TRBJ2-1; D gene uncertain. There are 16 residues in the CDR3. Germline V gene sequence: CDR1 KGHSH, CDR2 LQKENI. V lost 5 bases, J lost 0 bases, and 14 bases lay in between. The CDR3: CASSIWTASSYNEQFY. Here the CDR3 DNA reads TGTGCCAGCTCAATATGGACGGCGAGCTCCTACAATGAGCAGTTCTAC.

This clonotype was seen more than once but under ten times. This chain uses TRBV7-8 with TRBJ2-1; TRBD2 agrees at 12 bases. The V gene's germline CDR1 is SGHVS and CDR2 FQNEAQ. Germline trimming cut 5 bases from V and 0 bases from J; bases unmatched to any gene: 11. CDR3 size: 19 residues. This chain's CDR3 is CASSGRTSGMPLSYNEQFF. The CDR3, as DNA: TGTGCCAGCAGCGGCCGGACTAGCGGGATGCCACTCTCCTACAATGAGCAGTTCTTC.

This clonotype has at least ten counts. The chain has TRBV28 and TRBJ1-4; a possible D gene is TRBD1 (6 bases). Trimming removed 6 bases at V and 7 bases at J, with 15 bases between. The CDR3 runs 14 residues. Germline lookup yields CDR1 MDHEN and CDR2 SYDVKM. The CDR3 region has the DNA TGTGCCAGCAGAACTGCGGGGGCGGGTGAAAAACTGTTTTTT. Translating it yields CASRTAGAGEKLFF.

The chain couples TRBV25-1 to TRBJ2-7; D tentatively fits TRBD1 or TRBD2 (5 bases each). From germline, CDR1 is MGHDK and CDR2 SYGVNS. The CDR3 totals 14 residues. V was clipped by 3 bases and J by 2 bases, with 11 bases between them. The CDR3 DNA reads as TGTGCCAGCAGTGATCGGGACGGTACCTACGAGCAGTACTTC. Amino acid sequence: CASSDRDGTYEQYF.

V gene TRBV2 combines with J gene TRBJ1-5, with unresolved D. From germline, CDR1 is SNHLY and CDR2 FYNNEI. The CDR3 extends over 15 amino acids. Trimming took 6 bases from V and 1 from J, leaving 13 bases between them. CDR3 sequence reads: CASSREQYSNQPQHF. CDR3 nucleotides: TGTGCCAGCAGCCGAGAACAGTACAGCAATCAGCCCCAGCATTTT.

This clonotype came up many times. The chain carries TRBV6-5 and TRBJ2-1; unclear D gene. CDR1 and CDR2 (germline): MNHEY, SVGAGI. This CDR3 region has 14 residues. Trimming cost V 2 bases and J 6 bases, with 11 bases left between them. DNA for the CDR3: TGTGCCAGCAGTTACGATCTAGGGATCAATGAGCAGTTCTTC. Protein: CASSYDLGINEQFF.